Reported below is one T cell receptor (beta chain). This sample stems from a study of shared clonotypes between healthy human individuals. The data were produced by immunoSEQ multiplex PCR, yet TCRdb's version contains in-frame clones alone and is incomplete. The sample yields around 2.1 million clones, around 95% seen once. There are 14 residues in the CDR3. V was clipped by 8 bases and J by 8 bases, with 21 bases between them. Germline V gene sequence: CDR1 LNHNV, CDR2 YYDKDF (reference sequence). V is TRBV15 and J is TRBJ1-2; D is unclear. Sequenced: naive CD4+ T cells sorted from blood. The subset: CD45RA+ positively selected. The clonotype comes from a young man in good health. The CDR3 nucleotides read TGTGCCACCGAGGCCGACTCCCTAACTCGCGGCTACACCTTC. Translated, it gives CATEADSLTRGYTF.